This entry features one TCR beta chain sequence. This specimen belongs to a study of OX40 agonist ivuxolimab in advanced cancers. On the study more broadly: Intravenous ivuxolimab was administered to patients every 2 weeks at 0.01 to 10 mg/kg.

This CDR3 has 12 amino acids. CDR1 is MNHEY, CDR2 SVGAGI, per germline. V was shortened by 5 bases and J by 2 bases, with 6 bases between the two germline ends. Blood got drawn at baseline, again on cycle 4 day 1, and then on cycle 7 day 1. The method was immunoSEQ multiplex PCR; TCRdb's version includes in-frame clones alone and lacks a portion of them. The data hold about 76,000 clones, with more than 85% observed a single time. The sample was CD4+ or CD8+ T cells sorted from blood, taken in a trial of the OX40 agonist ivuxolimab. The clonotype comes from an adult with an advanced solid tumor such as melanoma, head and neck, liver or kidney cancer. The genes are TRBV6-5 and TRBJ1-2; the D gene is possibly TRBD1 (6 bases). The CDR3 region has the DNA TGTGCCAGCAGTACAGGGAACTATGGCTACACCTTC. This translates into CASSTGNYGYTF.